Shown below are 4 T cell receptor beta chains from a single sample sequenced in a study of control samples from healthy donors and cancer patients (dated by TCRdb to 2018 to 2021). Library prep was done by the immunoSEQ multiplex PCR assay. Entries here come from immuneACCESS through TCRdb and include only in-frame sequences with V and J called. Some clones fail to appear in such tables; in the studies checked, an unresolved V gene covers under half of the shortfall, and the cause of the remainder is unknown. The sample table lists roughly 150,000 clones, around 90% of them with a count of one. The leading ten clones occupy around 1.6% of the sample. What was sequenced was blood. All receptors derive from a man aged 18 to 30 in good health.

As regards this clone: The sample holds other DNA sequences that translate to the same CDR3. This chain uses TRBV5-4 with TRBJ1-5, with D uncertain. CDR1 and CDR2 from the germline V gene are SGHNT and YYREEE (reference sequence). V was pared by 4 bases and J by 0 bases, with 5 bases between. The CDR3 is 13 residues long. The chain's CDR3 is CASSLDSNQPQHF. The CDR3 nucleotides are TGTGCCAGCAGCCTCGATAGCAATCAGCCCCAGCATTTT.

The DNA of the CDR3 is TGTGCCAGCAGTTCAACAGGGGTGAACACTGAAGCTTTCTTT. Translating it yields CASSSTGVNTEAFF. The rearrangement links TRBV28 to TRBJ1-1; 7 bases agree with TRBD1. In germline, CDR1 is MDHEN, CDR2 SYDVKM. With 4 bases clipped from V and 0 bases from J, the junction kept 2 bases outside the gene matches. This CDR3 has 14 residues.

The chain carries TRBV18 and TRBJ2-3; 9 nucleotides match TRBD1. Losses at the gene ends were 6 bases for V and 4 bases for J; bases not matched to a gene: 5. Germline CDR1 reads KGHSH; CDR2 reads LQKENI. The CDR3 covers 14 residues. The CDR3 coding sequence is TGTGCCAGCTCCCAGGGACAGGGTCCAGATACGCAGTATTTT. Protein sequence: CASSQGQGPDTQYF.

The chain joins TRBV6-2 or TRBV6-3 to TRBJ1-2; D ambiguous. CDR1 is MNHEY and CDR2 is SVGEGT in the germline V gene. The CDR3 totals 13 residues. Trimming took off 2 bases at V and 4 bases at J, with 8 bases between the two ends. DNA for the CDR3: TGTGCCAGCAGTTACGATGGAAGCTATGGCTACACCTTC. It yields the protein CASSYDGSYGYTF.